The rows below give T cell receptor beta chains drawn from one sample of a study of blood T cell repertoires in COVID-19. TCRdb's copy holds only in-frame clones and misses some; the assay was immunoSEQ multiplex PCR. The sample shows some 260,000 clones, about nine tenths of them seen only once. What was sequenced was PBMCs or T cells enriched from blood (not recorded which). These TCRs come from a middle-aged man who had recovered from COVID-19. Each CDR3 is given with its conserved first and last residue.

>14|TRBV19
CASSPRFTNTEAFF
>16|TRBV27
CASSSISQGYNSPLHF
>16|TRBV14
CASSQVGGRSGNTIYF
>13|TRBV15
CATSGQGSGEQYF
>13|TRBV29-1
CSVEKGGAYEQYF
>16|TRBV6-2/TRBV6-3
CASSRTSGRITDTQYF
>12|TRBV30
CAWLIGGSPLHF
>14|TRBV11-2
CASSLAGGLDEQFF
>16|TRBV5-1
CASSYTTGADNEKLFF
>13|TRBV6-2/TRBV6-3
CASSPDRNYGYTF
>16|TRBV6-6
CASSWAGASGSGELFF
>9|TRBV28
CASSLSVYF
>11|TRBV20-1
CSAARDTEAFF
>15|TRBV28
CASSFRTSVAYEQYF
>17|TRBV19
CASSPGLAGGVQETQYF
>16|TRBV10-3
CAISGERGGVADTQYF
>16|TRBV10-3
CAIRGGVSGMWNEQFF
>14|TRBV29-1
CSVETGWRYGGYTF
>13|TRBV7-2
CASSWDSNTEAFF
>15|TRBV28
CASSSGQFAVNIQYF
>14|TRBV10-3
CAISDRQFPAEAFF
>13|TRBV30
CASVLHLAGELFF
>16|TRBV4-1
CASSQPTRGAGTEAFF
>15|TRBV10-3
CAISGGLAGEETQYF
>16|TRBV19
CASSRNRGSNTGELFF
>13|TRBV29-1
CSGGQGANTEAFF
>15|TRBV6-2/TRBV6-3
CASSRPYGAVYEQYF
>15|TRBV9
CASSALTGKYNEQFF
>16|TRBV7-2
CASSSGIAGGLETQYF
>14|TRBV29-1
CSVEDLRGLGTQYF
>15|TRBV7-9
CASSLRGSSYNEQFF